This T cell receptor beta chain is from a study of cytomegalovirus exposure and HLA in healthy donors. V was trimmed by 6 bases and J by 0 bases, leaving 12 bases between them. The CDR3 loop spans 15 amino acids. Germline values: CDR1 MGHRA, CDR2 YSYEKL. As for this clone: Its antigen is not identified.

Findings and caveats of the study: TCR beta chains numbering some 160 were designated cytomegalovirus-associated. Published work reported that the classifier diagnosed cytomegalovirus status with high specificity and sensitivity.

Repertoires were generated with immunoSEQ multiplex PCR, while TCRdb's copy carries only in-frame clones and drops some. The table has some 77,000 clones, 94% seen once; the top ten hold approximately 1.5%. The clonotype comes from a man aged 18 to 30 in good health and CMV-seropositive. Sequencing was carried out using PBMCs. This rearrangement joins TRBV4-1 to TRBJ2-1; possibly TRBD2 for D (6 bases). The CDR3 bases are TGCGCCAGCAGTCGGGACTTTCCCTCCTACAATGAGCAGTTCTTC. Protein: CASSRDFPSYNEQFF.